The sequence of this T cell receptor beta chain was determined in a study of blood T cell repertoires in COVID-19. Some clones are missing from TCRdb's copy, which holds only in-frame ones; the method was immunoSEQ multiplex PCR. The sample holds 150,000 to 200,000 clones; approximately 85% are singletons and the top ten take 6.5% to 10%. Germline V gene data show CDR1 as SGHAT and CDR2 as FQNNGV. V was cut by 6 bases and J by 5 bases, with 10 bases left in between. The CDR3 extends over 13 amino acids. The TCR sequence derives from a woman between 55 and 75 years old with acute or convalescent COVID-19. The chain has TRBV11-2 and TRBJ1-4, with D hard to call. Sequenced sample: peripheral blood. Here the CDR3 reads CASSRGPNEKLFF. Written as DNA, the CDR3 is TGTGCCAGCAGTCGGGGTCCGAATGAAAAACTGTTTTTT. Based on the CDR3 plus reference TRBV11-2 and TRBJ1-4, the full variable domain is EAGVAQSPRYKIIEKRQSVAFWCNPISGHATLYWYQQILGQGPKLLIQFQNNGVVDDSQLPKDRFSAERLKGVDSTLKIQPAKLEDSAVYLCASSRGPNEKLFFGSGTQLSVL.